One and the same sample provided the 32 T cell receptor beta chains below, sequenced in a study of shared clonotypes between healthy human individuals (dated by TCRdb to the early 2020s). Libraries were built with the immunoSEQ multiplex PCR assay. TCRdb's version of the immuneACCESS table is confined to in-frame rearrangements and falls short of the full clone set. An unresolved V gene accounts for under half of the shortfall where checked; the remainder is of unknown origin. This sample holds millions of clones; just over 90% were observed only once. The top ten clonotypes cover 0.39% of the sample. The sequenced sample was naive CD4+ T cells from PBMCs. The cell subset or site label, as the study defines it: CD45RA+ positively selected. The receptors derive from a man aged 18 to 29 in good health. Some clones in this sample may be carry-over from other donors' samples.

The chain recombines TRBV10-3 with TRBJ2-1; D is perhaps TRBD1 (5 bases). Trimming shortened V by 6 bases and J by 0 bases, and 12 bases separated the two germline ends. This CDR3 is 15 amino acids long. CDR1 is ENHRY and CDR2 is SYGVKD in the germline V gene. For the CDR3, the DNA is TGTGCCATCAGAGAGGACACGAGCTCCTACAATGAGCAGTTCTTC. Encoded protein: CAIREDTSSYNEQFF.

This clone came up a few times. This sample includes further DNA sequences coding for the same CDR3. The chain has TRBV5-6 and TRBJ2-3; D uncertain. The CDR3 runs 11 residues. Germline values: CDR1 SGHDT, CDR2 YYEEEE. V shed 1 base and J shed 4 bases, with 1 base lying between them. CDR3 sequence (DNA): TGTGCCAGCAGCTTGTCAGATACGCAGTATTTT. Its translation: CASSLSDTQYF. The full variable domain, completed using reference TRBV5-6 and TRBJ2-3, is DAGVTQSPTHLIKTRGQQVTLRCSPKSGHDTVSWYQQALGQGPQFIFQYYEEEERQRGNFPDRFSGHQFPNYSSELNVNALLLGDSALYLCASSLSDTQYFGPGTRLTVL.

The chain combines TRBV7-2 with TRBJ2-2; D possibly corresponds to TRBD2 (5 bases). With 6 bases removed from V and 7 bases from J, the gap between germline ends came to 24 bases. Germline V CDR1 and CDR2: SGHTA, FQGNSA. This CDR3 spans 17 amino acids. The CDR3 coding sequence is TGTGCCAGCAGTCATCCACTCCCCCATAAAGGAGGCGGGGAGCTGTTTTTT. This codes for CASSHPLPHKGGGELFF.

This rearrangement joins TRBV11-2 to TRBJ2-5, with D unclear. CDR1 is SGHAT and CDR2 is FQNNGV in the germline V gene. The CDR3 spans 14 residues. V was trimmed by 5 bases and J by 4 bases, leaving 14 bases between them. The CDR3 region is CASSPGPTGETQYF. The CDR3 DNA reads as TGTGCCAGCAGCCCCGGACCCACGGGAGAGACCCAGTACTTC.

The genes are TRBV20-1 and TRBJ2-7; D could derive from TRBD1 or TRBD2 (5 bases each). Trimming left V 5 bases short and J 7 bases short, with 12 bases between. CDR1 is DFQATT and CDR2 is SNEGSKA in the germline V gene (reference sequence). This CDR3 has 11 residues. CDR3 loop: CSAQGPLEQYF. The CDR3 DNA is TGCAGTGCTCAGGGACCACTTGAGCAGTACTTC.

As regards this clone: The sample has other DNA sequences that encode this CDR3 too. The chain has TRBV14 and TRBJ2-7; D is uncertain. The CDR3 totals 11 residues. The germline gives CDR1 SGHDN, CDR2 FVKESK. Trimming took off 1 base at V and 7 bases at J, with 5 bases between the two ends. The CDR3 loop is CASSQAREQYF. CDR3 bases: TGTGCCAGCAGCCAAGCCCGGGAGCAGTACTTC.

The rearrangement uses TRBV6-1 and TRBJ2-1, with 11 positions matching TRBD2. CDR1 and CDR2 (germline): MNHNS, SASEGT. The CDR3 is made up of 14 amino acids. V trimming: 4 bases; J trimming: 12 bases; junction bases outside the gene matches: 8. CDR3 DNA sequence: TGTGCCAGCAGTGGACTAGCGGGGAATGAACGGCAGTTCTTC. This sequence encodes CASSGLAGNERQFF.

The V and J genes are TRBV28 and TRBJ1-5; D perhaps matches TRBD1 (5 bases). The germline V and J ends were trimmed by 4 bases and 11 bases, with 24 bases remaining between them. CDR1 MDHEN and CDR2 SYDVKM come from the germline V gene. CDR3 length: 16 amino acids. CDR3 residues: CASSSSRGGAGIAQHF. Written as DNA, the CDR3 is TGTGCCAGCAGTTCGTCGAGGGGAGGGGCAGGGATAGCCCAGCATTTT. Full variable domain (rest looked up from reference TRBV28 and TRBJ1-5): DVKVTQSSRYLVKRTGEKVFLECVQDMDHENMFWYRQDPGLGLRLIYFSYDVKMKEKGDIPEGYSVSREKKERFSLILESASTNQTSMYLCASSSSRGGAGIAQHFGDGTRLSIL.

This chain uses TRBV19 with TRBJ2-1, with 7 bases aligning to TRBD2. Germline V lookup: CDR1 LNHDA, CDR2 SQIVND (reference sequence). Trimming at V came to 2 bases and at J to 6 bases, leaving 7 bases not matched to a gene. This CDR3 region has 15 residues. The CDR3 here is CASSISSGRFNEQFF. The CDR3 nucleotides read TGTGCCAGTAGTATAAGCTCCGGGAGGTTCAATGAGCAGTTCTTC. Variable domain in full (rest from reference TRBV19 and TRBJ2-1): DGGITQSPKYLFRKEGQNVTLSCEQNLNHDAMYWYRQDPGQGLRLIYYSQIVNDFQKGDIAEGYSVSREKKESFPLTVTSAQKNPTAFYLCASSISSGRFNEQFFGPGTRLTVL.

The chain is built from TRBV7-3 and TRBJ2-2; 9 positions match TRBD2. The CDR3 spans 17 residues. CDR1 SGHTA and CDR2 FQGTGA come from the germline V gene. The ends lost 8 bases at V and 3 bases at J; junction bases unmatched: 13. CDR3 amino acids: CASGYGREGPYTGELFF. The CDR3 DNA reads as TGTGCCAGCGGCTATGGGCGGGAGGGCCCGTACACCGGGGAGCTGTTTTTT.

This clone occurred a few times. Other nucleotide sequences from this sample produce the same CDR3. The genes are TRBV30 and TRBJ1-3; D not certain. Trimming removed 1 base at V and 0 bases at J, with 4 bases between. This CDR3 has 13 amino acids. The V gene's germline CDR1 is GTSNPN and CDR2 SVGIG (reference sequence). CDR3 DNA: TGTGCCTGGAGTGGTGTCTCTGGAAACACCATATATTTT. This codes for CAWSGVSGNTIYF.

To note about this clone: Other nucleotide sequences from this sample produce the same CDR3. This chain joins TRBV18 and TRBJ2-7; D is undetermined. Germline V gene sequence: CDR1 KGHSH, CDR2 LQKENI. CDR3 length: 14 amino acids. With 0 bases removed from V and 6 bases from J, the gap between germline ends came to 12 bases. CDR3 sequence (DNA): TGTGCCAGCTCACCACCGGGGTCAGTCGGCGAGCAGTACTTC. Its protein is CASSPPGSVGEQYF.

The chain has TRBV9 and TRBJ2-7; D may be TRBD1 (6 bases). Germline V gene data show CDR1 as SGDLS and CDR2 as YYNGEE. The CDR3 length is 14 residues. V lost 4 bases to trimming and J lost 6 bases, with 17 bases between them. CDR3: CASSTIGTMGEQYF. The CDR3 DNA follows: TGTGCCAGCAGCACCATCGGGACAATGGGCGAGCAGTACTTC.

The chain joins TRBV5-6 to TRBJ2-1; possible D gene TRBD2, 5 bases. Deletions cut 6 bases from V and 4 bases from J, with 14 bases between. This CDR3 region has 14 residues. The germline V gene has CDR1 SGHDT and CDR2 YYEEEE. The CDR3 here is CASTPRVYYNEQFF. The DNA for the CDR3 is TGTGCCAGCACCCCGAGGGTCTATTACAATGAGCAGTTCTTC.

This chain joins TRBV30 and TRBJ1-1; tentative D call: TRBD1 (5 bases). CDR1 is GTSNPN, CDR2 SVGIG, per germline (reference sequence). Trimming stripped 0 bases from V and 3 bases from J, with 8 bases between. The CDR3 consists of 13 residues. The CDR3 sequence is CAWSVRGYTEAFF. Here the CDR3 DNA reads TGTGCCTGGAGTGTAAGGGGATACACTGAAGCTTTCTTT. Variable domain in full (rest from reference TRBV30 and TRBJ1-1): SQTIHQWPATLVQPVGSPLSLECTVEGTSNPNLYWYRQAAGRGLQLLFYSVGIGQISSEVPQNLSASRPQDRQFILSSKKLLLSDSGFYLCAWSVRGYTEAFFGQGTRLTVV.

The rearrangement links TRBV5-1 to TRBJ2-2; 12 bases map to TRBD2. V shed 3 bases, J shed 5 bases, and the junction held 14 bases outside the gene matches. Germline V CDR1 and CDR2: SGHRS, YFSETQ. This CDR3 contains 19 residues. This chain's CDR3 is CASSSRTSGKRQRTGELFF. CDR3 coding DNA: TGCGCCAGCAGCTCTAGGACTAGCGGGAAGCGGCAGAGGACCGGGGAGCTGTTTTTT.

CDR3 in amino acids: CASSDSYREITDTQYF. The CDR3 DNA sequence: TGTGCCAGCAGTGACTCGTATCGGGAAATCACAGATACGCAGTATTTT. This chain connects TRBV6-4 to TRBJ2-3, with TRBD2 as a possible D gene (5 bases). CDR1 and CDR2 from the germline V gene are MRHNA and SNTAGT. The V end lost 0 bases, the J end lost 2 bases, and 12 bases lay between the germline ends. The CDR3 spans 16 residues.

The chain couples TRBV9 to TRBJ1-4; no definite D call. The CDR3 has 17 residues. From germline, CDR1 is SGDLS and CDR2 YYNGEE. The germline V and J ends were trimmed by 2 bases and 5 bases, with 19 bases remaining between them. CDR3 in amino acids: CASSVDTDRASNEKLFF. Written as DNA, the CDR3 is TGTGCCAGCAGCGTGGATACGGATCGGGCCAGCAATGAAAAACTGTTTTTT.

The chain employs TRBV6-4 and TRBJ1-2; possible D gene TRBD1, 5 bases. From germline, CDR1 is MRHNA and CDR2 SNTAGT. V lost 2 bases and J lost 0, with 19 bases in between. CDR3 length: 18 residues. CDR3 nucleotide sequence: TGTGCCAGCAGTGACACGAACCGCCCCGGGGCTGCTAACTATGGCTACACCTTC. This encodes CASSDTNRPGAANYGYTF.

The chain has TRBV7-2 and TRBJ2-2; D ambiguous. The CDR3 runs to 15 residues. Per germline, CDR1 SGHTA and CDR2 FQGNSA. V was pared by 4 bases and J by 3 bases, with 12 bases between. The CDR3 sequence: CASSYGRKYTGELFF. CDR3 in DNA: TGTGCCAGCAGCTATGGACGGAAGTACACCGGGGAGCTGTTTTTT.

This clone has just one count. This rearrangement joins TRBV28 to TRBJ1-2; the D is unclear. V was pared by 5 bases and J by 8 bases, with 12 bases between. CDR3 size: 12 residues. CDR1 is MDHEN and CDR2 is SYDVKM in the germline V gene. DNA for the CDR3: TGTGCCAGCAGTGTGGAGTTTAGCGGCTACACCTTC. Protein sequence: CASSVEFSGYTF.

The chain is built from TRBV11-1 and TRBJ1-1; TRBD1 matches 10 bases. Trimming at V came to 5 bases and at J to 11 bases, leaving 11 bases not matched to a gene. Germline V gene lookup returns CDR1 SGHAT and CDR2 FQDESV (reference sequence). The CDR3 is 14 amino acids. The CDR3 DNA reads TGTGCCAGCAGCCCTCGACAGGGGGCGGGGATGGCTTTCTTT. This gives the protein CASSPRQGAGMAFF.

With regard to this clone: Mismatch with germline at one junction end may stem from a read error. The J gene is TRBJ2-7, the V gene TRBV6-5; 10 bases are a match to TRBD1. Germline loops: CDR1 MNHEY, CDR2 SVGAGI. This CDR3 has 15 amino acids. The DNA of the CDR3 is TGTGCCAGCAGTGACTCGGGGACAGGGGTTGTCGAGCAGTACTTC. Translating it yields CASSDSGTGVVEQYF.

V is TRBV9 and J is TRBJ2-3; TRBD2 might be the D (6 bases). The CDR3 is 14 amino acids. With 3 bases removed from V and 4 bases from J, the gap between germline ends came to 12 bases. In germline, CDR1 is SGDLS, CDR2 YYNGEE. The CDR3: CASSASVSADTQYF. The CDR3 DNA sequence: TGTGCCAGCAGCGCTAGCGTTTCCGCAGATACGCAGTATTTT.

The rearrangement joins TRBV5-1 to TRBJ1-2; perhaps TRBD1 as D (5 bases). In germline, CDR1 is SGHRS, CDR2 YFSETQ. This CDR3 spans 14 amino acids. The V end was cut by 4 bases, the J end by 1 base, with 11 bases between. The CDR3 sequence: CASSPVGVNYGYTF. For the CDR3, the DNA is TGCGCCAGCAGCCCCGTGGGGGTTAACTATGGCTACACCTTC.

This clone was detected only once. The genes are TRBV28 and TRBJ1-3, with 8 bases lining up with TRBD1. The CDR3 sequence is 16 residues long. The junction had 6 bases not matched to a gene; V was cut back by 4 bases and J by 1 base. CDR1 MDHEN and CDR2 SYDVKM come from the germline V gene. The CDR3 loop is CASSSQGDPSGNTIYF. CDR3 in DNA: TGTGCCAGCAGTTCACAGGGGGACCCTTCTGGAAACACCATATATTTT. The whole variable domain, remainder taken from reference TRBV28 and TRBJ1-3, is DVKVTQSSRYLVKRTGEKVFLECVQDMDHENMFWYRQDPGLGLRLIYFSYDVKMKEKGDIPEGYSVSREKKERFSLILESASTNQTSMYLCASSSQGDPSGNTIYFGEGSWLTVV.

The V and J genes are TRBV5-1 and TRBJ2-3; no clear D gene. The V end was cut by 4 bases, the J end by 5 bases, with 11 bases between. Germline V lookup: CDR1 SGHRS, CDR2 YFSETQ. The CDR3 totals 13 residues. CDR3 coding DNA: TGCGCCAGCAGCCGCATGGGCGGAGATACGCAGTATTTT. This translates into CASSRMGGDTQYF.

J is TRBJ2-6 and V is TRBV5-4; D unresolved. V was clipped by 1 base and J by 0 bases, with 2 bases between them. The CDR3 is made up of 14 amino acids. CDR1 SGHNT and CDR2 YYREEE come from the germline V gene (reference sequence). This CDR3 reads CASSLRSGANVLTF. CDR3 DNA sequence: TGTGCCAGCAGCTTGCGCTCTGGGGCCAACGTCCTGACTTTC.

The chain combines TRBV27 with TRBJ1-1, with D possibly TRBD1 on 6 matching bases. V gave up 1 base and J gave up 1 base, with 10 bases separating them. The germline CDR1 and CDR2 sequences are MNHEY and SMNVEV (reference sequence). The CDR3 spans 15 residues. As DNA, the CDR3 is TGTGCCAGCAGTTTATTAGGGGGTCAGAACACTGAAGCTTTCTTT. The encoded protein is CASSLLGGQNTEAFF.

The chain combines TRBV16 with TRBJ2-7, with D possibly being TRBD2 (7 bases). Germline CDR1 is KGHSY and CDR2 is FQNENV. Trimming shortened V by 5 bases and J by 7 bases, and 18 bases separated the two germline ends. This CDR3 spans 14 amino acids. The CDR3 loop reads CASSSTAGATEQYF. CDR3 nucleotide sequence: TGTGCCAGCAGCTCAACGGCGGGGGCCACGGAGCAGTACTTC.

This clone appeared a few times. Germline and junction disagree at one end, which may indicate a read error. The chain uses TRBV5-4 and TRBJ1-1; D gene unclear. Germline V CDR1 and CDR2: SGHNT, YYREEE (reference sequence). The CDR3 extends over 14 amino acids. This CDR3 reads CASRLDGVNTEAFF. The CDR3 DNA sequence: TGTGCCAGCAGGTTGGATGGGGTCAACACTGAAGCTTTCTTT. Combining the CDR3 with reference TRBV5-4 and TRBJ1-1 gives the whole variable domain ETGVTQSPTHLIKTRGQQVTLRCSSQSGHNTVSWYQQALGQGPQFIFQYYREEENGRGNFPPRFSGLQFPNYSSELNVNALELDDSALYLCASRLDGVNTEAFFGQGTRLTVV.

This chain links TRBV10-2 with TRBJ1-4; no reliable D call. The CDR3 is 13 residues long. V dropped 5 bases and J dropped 4 bases, with 8 bases sitting between them. CDR1 and CDR2 from the germline V gene are WSHSY and SAAADI. CDR3 sequence reads: CASSRYFNEKLFF. The CDR3 DNA reads as TGCGCCAGCAGTAGGTACTTTAATGAAAAACTGTTTTTT.